The rows below give T cell receptor beta chains drawn from one sample of a study of T-cell memory formation after mild COVID-19. TCRdb redid the calling of the 5' RACE reads with MiXCR, one entry per CDR3 protein. The sample has 280,000 or so distinct CDR3 sequences; approximately 18% are singletons. The sequenced material came from PBMCs or a T cell subset sorted from them (not recorded which). Source of these receptors: a man younger than 35 who had mild COVID-19 (a few samples of this study predate the infection). Cell type and time point are not known. The CDR3 runs from the conserved cysteine through the conserved F or W. The D gene is left open where the match is weak. A clone size is listed for some rows: how often the clone was seen (once, few, many), or a class if it is expanded.

V gene	clone size	D gene	J gene	CDR3 protein	CDR3 DNA
TRBV7-2	few	TRBD2	TRBJ2-2	CASSLGPTGGRDGELFF	TGTGCCAGCAGCTTAGGCCCTACGGGGGGGCGAGACGGGGAGCTGTTTTTT
TRBV6-2/TRBV6-3	.	TRBD1	TRBJ1-2	CASSQGQSCYTF	TGTGCCAGCAGCCAGGGACAGAGTTGCTACACCTTC
TRBV7-9	.	TRBD2	TRBJ2-5	CACPWEGETQYF	TGTGCCTGTCCCTGGGAGGGAGAGACCCAGTACTTC
TRBV20-1	.	TRBD1	TRBJ1-2	CSAPGTGSLPGYTF	TGCAGTGCCCCCGGGACAGGCTCTCTTCCTGGCTACACCTTC
TRBV3-1	.	.	TRBJ1-4	CASSPYPRRANEKLFF	TGTGCCAGCAGCCCCTATCCCCGCAGGGCTAATGAAAAACTGTTTTTT
TRBV5-1	.	.	TRBJ1-2	CASSTVQGNGYTF	TGCGCCAGCAGTACGGTCCAGGGCAATGGCTACACCTTC
TRBV7-9	.	TRBD1	TRBJ1-1	CASSPDSGTGGTEAFF	TGTGCCAGCAGCCCCGACTCCGGGACAGGGGGCACTGAAGCTTTCTTT
TRBV11-2	many	TRBD2	TRBJ2-3	CASSFGTSKLTDTQYF	TGTGCCAGCAGCTTCGGGACTAGCAAACTCACAGATACGCAGTATTTT
TRBV9	few	.	TRBJ1-1	CASSPTGPTEAFF	TGTGCCAGCAGCCCTACAGGACCCACTGAAGCTTTCTTT
TRBV6-4	many	TRBD2	TRBJ2-2	CASSDTSGGTGELFF	TGTGCCAGCAGTGACACTAGCGGGGGCACCGGGGAGCTGTTTTTT
TRBV12-3/TRBV12-4	few	TRBD2	TRBJ2-5	CASSLGMSGAGNF	TGTGCCAGCAGTTTGGGGATGAGCGGGGCGGGGAACTTC
TRBV19	few	.	TRBJ1-2	CASRSPRTYGYTF	TGTGCCAGTAGATCCCCCAGGACCTATGGCTACACCTTC
TRBV20-1	.	.	TRBJ2-5	CSVDYPIGETQYF	TGCAGTGTAGACTACCCGATAGGCGAGACCCAGTACTTC
TRBV27	few	.	TRBJ2-1	CASSLSSPTYNEQFF	TGTGCCAGCAGTTTGTCGTCACCCACCTACAATGAGCAGTTCTTC
TRBV20-1	.	.	TRBJ1-6	CSARDGGNSPLHF	TGCAGTGCTAGAGATGGGGGGAATTCACCCCTCCACTTT
TRBV7-3	.	TRBD2	TRBJ2-2	CASSAGGFGTGELFF	TGTGCCAGCAGCGCGGGGGGCTTTGGCACCGGGGAGCTGTTTTTT
TRBV4-1	once	.	TRBJ2-1	CASSPEGDPVYNEQFF	TGCGCCAGCAGTCCAGAGGGGGACCCTGTCTACAATGAGCAGTTCTTC
TRBV7-8	.	TRBD1	TRBJ2-1	CASSLLDRGPMYNEQFF	TGTGCCAGCAGCTTATTAGACAGGGGGCCAATGTACAATGAGCAGTTCTTC
TRBV12-3/TRBV12-4	many	.	TRBJ2-1	CASAPGRDEQFF	TGTGCCAGCGCCCCAGGGCGCGATGAGCAGTTCTTC
TRBV5-1	.	TRBD1	TRBJ1-2	CASSKGQEDGYTF	TGCGCCAGCAGCAAGGGACAGGAGGACGGCTACACCTTC
TRBV28	few	TRBD1	TRBJ2-1	CASERQGSYNEQFF	TGTGCCAGCGAAAGACAGGGCTCCTACAATGAGCAGTTCTTC
TRBV2	few	.	TRBJ2-7	CASSDEKGSSYEQYF	TGTGCCAGCAGTGACGAGAAAGGCAGCTCCTACGAGCAGTACTTC
TRBV4-3	.	.	TRBJ2-3	CASSQVWASLGADTQYF	TGCGCCAGCAGCCAAGTATGGGCTAGCCTCGGCGCAGATACGCAGTATTTT
TRBV18	.	.	TRBJ2-2	CASSPYTGDGELFF	TGTGCCAGCTCACCCTACACGGGGGACGGGGAGCTGTTTTTT